The present entry profiles one T cell receptor beta chain with its context. Profiling relied on immunoSEQ multiplex PCR, and the TCRdb table lists in-frame clones only, not all of them. The repertoire includes fewer than 40,000 clones, roughly 89% of them detected once, and about a tenth sits in the top ten. The record originates from a study of T cell changes during pregnancy in multiple sclerosis. Germline V gives CDR1 SGHRS, CDR2 YFSETQ. V shed 0 bases and J shed 2 bases, with 9 bases lying between them. This CDR3 comprises 14 residues. The material sequenced was CD8+ T cells from peripheral blood mononuclear cells, taken in the first trimester of pregnancy. The rearrangement uses TRBV5-1 and TRBJ2-7; D is undetermined. The clonotype was recovered from a female donor with multiple sclerosis, enrolled in a pregnancy study. This CDR3 reads CASSLENTPYEQYF. Written as DNA, the CDR3 is TGCGCCAGCAGCTTGGAAAACACCCCCTACGAGCAGTACTTC.